The 16 T cell receptor beta chains reported below all come from one sample, sequenced in a study of cytomegalovirus exposure and HLA in healthy donors. TCRdb keeps only in-frame clones here, not all; method: immunoSEQ multiplex PCR. The sample lists hundreds of thousands of clones, around four fifths occurring once. Sequencing used PBMCs. The receptors originated from a young woman in good health and CMV-seropositive.

This chain links TRBV5-1 with TRBJ2-1; TRBD2 agrees at 14 bases. The germline V gene has CDR1 SGHRS and CDR2 YFSETQ. The CDR3 loop spans 15 amino acids. Trimming cost V 3 bases and J 7 bases; bases outside gene matches: 3. Written as DNA, the CDR3 is TGCGCCAGCAGCTGGACTAGCGGGAGGACTAATGAGCAGTTCTTC. The encoded protein is CASSWTSGRTNEQFF.

This clone was found once. V gene TRBV6-5 combines with J gene TRBJ2-1; possible D gene TRBD2, 6 bases. This CDR3 contains 11 residues. Per germline, CDR1 MNHEY and CDR2 SVGAGI. The germline V and J ends were trimmed by 4 bases and 16 bases, with 14 bases remaining between them. This CDR3 reads CASSSGLGRFF. CDR3 DNA: TGTGCCAGCAGTTCGGGACTGGGCCGTTTCTTC.

V usage is TRBV2 and J usage is TRBJ1-1; TRBD1 matches 7 bases. The V segment lost 6 bases and the J segment 0 bases; nucleotides outside the gene matches: 4. CDR3 length: 14 amino acids. The germline V gene encodes CDR1 SNHLY and CDR2 FYNNEI. CDR3 in amino acids: CASRRQGMNTEAFF. DNA of the CDR3: TGTGCCAGCAGGAGACAGGGAATGAACACTGAAGCTTTCTTT.

The chain has TRBV16 and TRBJ2-1, with D uncertain. V was shortened by 2 bases and J by 7 bases, with 15 bases between the two germline ends. The CDR3 is 15 residues long. Looked up from germline, CDR1 is KGHSY and CDR2 is FQNENV. DNA for the CDR3: TGTGCCAGCAGCCAAGGTGTAGGTGGGATTAATGAGCAGTTCTTC. Translation: CASSQGVGGINEQFF.

V usage is TRBV4-2 and J usage is TRBJ2-4; 11 positions match TRBD2. J lost 7 bases, V lost 0 bases, and 5 bases had no gene match. CDR1 is LGHNA, CDR2 YNFKEQ, per germline. This CDR3 is 16 amino acids long. The DNA for the CDR3 is TGTGCCAGCAGCCAAGAAATAGCGGGAGGGAGGAACATTCAGTACTTC. Its protein product is CASSQEIAGGRNIQYF.

V and J are TRBV28 and TRBJ1-2, with no clear D. CDR1 and CDR2 from the germline V gene are MDHEN and SYDVKM. The V end lost 6 bases, the J end lost 7 bases, and 12 bases lay between the germline ends. The CDR3 consists of 12 residues. The CDR3 DNA sequence: TGTGCCAGCAGCGTGGAGTGGGGTGGCTACACCTTC. Amino acid sequence: CASSVEWGGYTF.

The V gene is TRBV12-5, the J gene TRBJ1-1; D remains ambiguous. From germline, CDR1 is LGHNT and CDR2 FRNRAP. The CDR3 extends over 15 amino acids. The V end lost 0 bases, the J end lost 1 base, and 9 bases lay between the germline ends. CDR3 region: CASGLVPGRNTEAFF. The CDR3 DNA reads TGTGCTAGTGGTTTGGTACCCGGAAGGAACACTGAAGCTTTCTTT.

The chain is built from TRBV30 and TRBJ1-5, with D possibly TRBD1 on 5 matching bases. Germline CDR1 and CDR2: GTSNPN and SVGIG (reference sequence). This CDR3 spans 14 amino acids. Trimming cost V 1 base and J 6 bases, with 13 bases left between them. The CDR3 reads CAWSGGAGGQPQHF. The CDR3 bases are TGTGCCTGGAGTGGAGGGGCCGGGGGTCAGCCCCAGCATTTT.

The chain links TRBV11-3 to TRBJ2-7; no clear D. Germline V gene sequence: CDR1 SGHNT, CDR2 YENEEA. Trimming stripped 8 bases from V and 3 bases from J, with 8 bases between. There are 11 residues in the CDR3. For the CDR3, the DNA is TGTGCCAGCGGGTCCCACTACGAGCAGTACTTC. Residues: CASGSHYEQYF.

Concerning this clone itself: This same CDR3 is encoded by further DNA sequences in the sample. The chain links TRBV9 to TRBJ2-1; D is uncertain. This CDR3 is 14 amino acids long. Between the trimmed V and J ends, which lost 6 bases and 0 bases, there was a span of 10 bases. The germline V gene has CDR1 SGDLS and CDR2 YYNGEE. CDR3 region: CASTPGSSYNEQFF. Here the CDR3 DNA reads TGTGCCAGCACCCCTGGTAGCTCCTACAATGAGCAGTTCTTC.

The V gene is TRBV5-6, the J gene TRBJ2-7; TRBD1 matches 7 bases. Germline trimming cut 4 bases from V and 3 bases from J; bases unmatched to any gene: 7. The CDR3 runs to 14 residues. CDR1 SGHDT and CDR2 YYEEEE come from the germline V gene. In DNA, the CDR3 is TGTGCCAGCAGCCCGAGACAGGGCATCTACGAGCAGTACTTC. Its protein product is CASSPRQGIYEQYF.

The chain has TRBV27 and TRBJ1-1; the D is unclear. CDR1 MNHEY and CDR2 SMNVEV come from the germline V gene (reference sequence). CDR3 size: 13 residues. Trimming shortened V by 2 bases and J by 4 bases, and 8 bases separated the two germline ends. CDR3 amino acids: CASSLREGTEAFF. For the CDR3, the DNA is TGTGCCAGCAGTTTACGGGAAGGCACTGAAGCTTTCTTT.

The V gene is TRBV5-6, the J gene TRBJ1-2; D is unresolved. Between the trimmed V and J ends, which lost 6 bases and 6 bases, there was a span of 21 bases. Germline V lookup: CDR1 SGHDT, CDR2 YYEEEE. This CDR3 has 15 residues. The CDR3 protein is CASITLEEGWHGYTF. CDR3 DNA: TGTGCCAGCATCACCCTCGAAGAGGGTTGGCATGGCTACACCTTC.

This chain connects TRBV2 to TRBJ1-2, with TRBD1 identical over 9 bases. The germline gives CDR1 SNHLY, CDR2 FYNNEI. The length of the CDR3 is 15 residues. The V gene end was trimmed by 5 bases and the J gene end by 7 bases; junction bases not matched to a gene: 11. The CDR3 coding sequence is TGTGCCAGCAGTTACCGGGACAGGGTGTTCGGTGGCTACACCTTC. It codes for CASSYRDRVFGGYTF. The full variable domain, in which reference TRBV2 and TRBJ1-2 provide the parts outside the CDR3, is EPEVTQTPSHQVTQMGQEVILRCVPISNHLYFYWYRQILGQKVEFLVSFYNNEISEKSEIFDDQFSVERPDGSNFTLKIRSTKLEDSAMYFCASSYRDRVFGGYTFGSGTRLTVV.

This chain uses TRBV30 with TRBJ2-1, with D uncertain. This CDR3 is built from 11 residues. CDR1 GTSNPN and CDR2 SVGIG come from the germline V gene (reference sequence). Trimming pared 2 bases from V and 8 bases from J, leaving 7 bases between. This CDR3 reads CAWSSRHEQFF. CDR3 bases: TGTGCCTGGAGTAGCAGGCATGAGCAGTTCTTC. Filled out from reference TRBV30 and TRBJ2-1, the complete variable domain reads SQTIHQWPATLVQPVGSPLSLECTVEGTSNPNLYWYRQAAGRGLQLLFYSVGIGQISSEVPQNLSASRPQDRQFILSSKKLLLSDSGFYLCAWSSRHEQFFGPGTRLTVL.

This clone has just one count. This chain connects TRBV30 to TRBJ1-2, with a possible D match to TRBD1 (6 bases). Trimming stripped 3 bases from V and 2 bases from J, with 13 bases between. This CDR3 is built from 14 residues. Per the germline V gene, CDR1 is GTSNPN and CDR2 is SVGIG (reference sequence). The CDR3 protein is CAWRRGGPNYGYTF. CDR3 in DNA: TGTGCCTGGAGGCGGGGGGGGCCCAACTATGGCTACACCTTC.